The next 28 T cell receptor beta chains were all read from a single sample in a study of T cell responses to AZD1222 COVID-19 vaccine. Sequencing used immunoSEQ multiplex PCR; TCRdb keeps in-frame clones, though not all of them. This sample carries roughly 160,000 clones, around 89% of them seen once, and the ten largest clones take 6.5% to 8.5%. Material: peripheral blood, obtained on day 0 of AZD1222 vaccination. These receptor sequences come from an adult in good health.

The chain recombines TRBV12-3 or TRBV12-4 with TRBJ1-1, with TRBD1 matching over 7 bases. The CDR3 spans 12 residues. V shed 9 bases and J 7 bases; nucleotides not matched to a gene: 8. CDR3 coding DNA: TGTGCCAGTGATAGACAGGGTAATGAAGCTTTCTTT. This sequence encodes CASDRQGNEAFF.

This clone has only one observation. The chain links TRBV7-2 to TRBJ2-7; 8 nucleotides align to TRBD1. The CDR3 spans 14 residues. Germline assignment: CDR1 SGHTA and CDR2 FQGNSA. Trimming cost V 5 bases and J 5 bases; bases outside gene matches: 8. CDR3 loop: CASSPRTGRHEQYF. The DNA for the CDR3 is TGTGCCAGCAGCCCACGGACAGGGCGGCACGAGCAGTACTTC.

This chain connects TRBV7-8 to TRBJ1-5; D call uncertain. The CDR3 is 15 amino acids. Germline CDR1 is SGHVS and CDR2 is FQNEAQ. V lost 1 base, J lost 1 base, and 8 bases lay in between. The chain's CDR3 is CASSLGAGSNQPQHF. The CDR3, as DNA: TGTGCCAGCAGCTTAGGGGCGGGGAGCAATCAGCCCCAGCATTTT.

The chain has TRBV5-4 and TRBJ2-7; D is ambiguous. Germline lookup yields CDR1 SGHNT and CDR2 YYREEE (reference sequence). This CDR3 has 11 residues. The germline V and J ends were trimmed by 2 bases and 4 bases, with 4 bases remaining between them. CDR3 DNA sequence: TGTGCCAGCAGCTTAGTTTACGAGCAGTACTTC. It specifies CASSLVYEQYF.

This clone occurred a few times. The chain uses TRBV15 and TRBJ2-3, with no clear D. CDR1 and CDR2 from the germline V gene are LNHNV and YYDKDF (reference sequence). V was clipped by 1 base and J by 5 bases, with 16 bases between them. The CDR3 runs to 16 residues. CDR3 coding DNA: TGTGCCACCAGCAGAGGTCCCATAGGCTCGGAAGATACGCAGTATTTT. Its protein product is CATSRGPIGSEDTQYF.

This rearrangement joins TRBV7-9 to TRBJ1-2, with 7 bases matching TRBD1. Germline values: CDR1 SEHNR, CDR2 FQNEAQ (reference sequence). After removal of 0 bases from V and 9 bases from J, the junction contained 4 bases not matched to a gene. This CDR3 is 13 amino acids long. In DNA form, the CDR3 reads TGTGCCAGCAGCTTAGCGGGGGACAGCCGCTACACCTTC. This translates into CASSLAGDSRYTF.

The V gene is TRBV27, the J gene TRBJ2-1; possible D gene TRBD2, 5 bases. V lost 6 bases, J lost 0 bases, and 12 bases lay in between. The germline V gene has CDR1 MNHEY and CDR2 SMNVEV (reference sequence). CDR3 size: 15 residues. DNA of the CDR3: TGTGCCAGCAGCCCCGGGGTTAGCTCCTACAATGAGCAGTTCTTC. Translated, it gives CASSPGVSSYNEQFF.

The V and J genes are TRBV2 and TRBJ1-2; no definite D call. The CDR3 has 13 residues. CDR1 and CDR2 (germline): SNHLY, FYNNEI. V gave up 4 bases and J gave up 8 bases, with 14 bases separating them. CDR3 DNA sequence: TGTGCCAGCAGTGTCGAGCTGGTGGGCGGCTACACCTTC. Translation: CASSVELVGGYTF.

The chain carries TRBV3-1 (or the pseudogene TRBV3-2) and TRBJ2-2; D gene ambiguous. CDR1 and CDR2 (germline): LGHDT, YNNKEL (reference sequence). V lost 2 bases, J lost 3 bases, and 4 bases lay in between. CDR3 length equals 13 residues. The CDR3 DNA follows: TGTGCCAGCAGCCAACTCCACACCGGGGAGCTGTTTTTT. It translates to CASSQLHTGELFF.

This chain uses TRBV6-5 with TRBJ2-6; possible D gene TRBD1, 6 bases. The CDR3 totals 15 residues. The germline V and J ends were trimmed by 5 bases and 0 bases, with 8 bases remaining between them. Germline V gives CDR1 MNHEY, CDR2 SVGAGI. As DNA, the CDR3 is TGTGCCAGCAGTACACAGGGCTCTGGGGCCAACGTCCTGACTTTC. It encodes CASSTQGSGANVLTF.

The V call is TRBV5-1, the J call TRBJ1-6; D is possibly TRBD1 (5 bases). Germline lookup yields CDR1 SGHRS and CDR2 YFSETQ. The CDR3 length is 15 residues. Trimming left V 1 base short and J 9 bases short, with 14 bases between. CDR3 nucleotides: TGCGCCAGCAGCTTGAGGGGCGGGGGAAGTTCACCCCTCCACTTT. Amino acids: CASSLRGGGSSPLHF.

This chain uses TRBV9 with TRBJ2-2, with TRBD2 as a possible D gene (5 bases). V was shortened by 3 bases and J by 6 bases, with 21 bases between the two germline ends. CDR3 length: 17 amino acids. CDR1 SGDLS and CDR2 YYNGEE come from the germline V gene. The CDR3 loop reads CASSASAGEGRSGELFF. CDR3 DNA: TGTGCCAGCAGCGCCTCTGCGGGTGAGGGCAGGTCCGGGGAGCTGTTTTTT. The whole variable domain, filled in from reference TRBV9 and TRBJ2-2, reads DSGVTQTPKHLITATGQRVTLRCSPRSGDLSVYWYQQSLDQGLQFLIQYYNGEERAKGNILERFSAQQFPDLHSELNLSSLELGDSALYFCASSASAGEGRSGELFFGEGSRLTVL.

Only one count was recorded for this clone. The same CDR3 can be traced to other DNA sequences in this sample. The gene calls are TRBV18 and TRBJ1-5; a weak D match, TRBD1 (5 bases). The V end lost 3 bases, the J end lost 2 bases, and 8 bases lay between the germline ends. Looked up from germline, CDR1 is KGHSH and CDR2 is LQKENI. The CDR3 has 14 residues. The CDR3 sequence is CASSPGVGNQPQHF. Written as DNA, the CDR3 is TGTGCCAGCTCACCGGGGGTAGGCAATCAGCCCCAGCATTTT.

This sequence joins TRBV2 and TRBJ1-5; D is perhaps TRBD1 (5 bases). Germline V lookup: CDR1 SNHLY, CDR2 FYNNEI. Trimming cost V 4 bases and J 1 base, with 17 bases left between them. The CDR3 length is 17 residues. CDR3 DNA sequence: TGTGCCAGCAGTGTGGATCGGGGCCGGGGGAGCAATCAGCCCCAGCATTTT. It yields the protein CASSVDRGRGSNQPQHF.

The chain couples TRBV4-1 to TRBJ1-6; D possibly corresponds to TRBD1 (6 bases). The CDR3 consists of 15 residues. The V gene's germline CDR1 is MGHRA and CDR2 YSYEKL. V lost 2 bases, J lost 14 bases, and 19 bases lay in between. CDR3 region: CASSQLGHPLGALHF. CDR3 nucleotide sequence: TGCGCCAGCAGCCAACTGGGACACCCCCTCGGGGCCCTCCACTTT.

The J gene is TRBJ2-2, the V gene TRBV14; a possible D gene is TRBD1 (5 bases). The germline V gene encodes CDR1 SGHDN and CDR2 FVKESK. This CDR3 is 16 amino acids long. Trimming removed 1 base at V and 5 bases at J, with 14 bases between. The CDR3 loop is CASSQAGFLGTGELFF. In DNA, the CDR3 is TGTGCCAGCAGCCAAGCAGGGTTTTTGGGTACCGGGGAGCTGTTTTTT. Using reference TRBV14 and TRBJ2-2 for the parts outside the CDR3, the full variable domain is EAGVTQFPSHSVIEKGQTVTLRCDPISGHDNLYWYRRVMGKEIKFLLHFVKESKQDESGMPNNRFLAERTGGTYSTLKVQPAELEDSGVYFCASSQAGFLGTGELFFGEGSRLTVL.

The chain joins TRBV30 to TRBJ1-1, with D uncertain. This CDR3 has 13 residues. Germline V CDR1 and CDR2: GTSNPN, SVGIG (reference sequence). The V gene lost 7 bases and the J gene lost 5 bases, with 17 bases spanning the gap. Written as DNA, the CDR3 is TGTGCCTCTAAGAATCTAGTTGGGACTGAAGCTTTCTTT. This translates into CASKNLVGTEAFF.

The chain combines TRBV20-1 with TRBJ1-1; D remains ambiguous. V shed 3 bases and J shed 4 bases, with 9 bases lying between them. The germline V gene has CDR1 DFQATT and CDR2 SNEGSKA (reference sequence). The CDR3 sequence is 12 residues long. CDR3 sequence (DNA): TGCAGTGCTAGTCCTGGGTTCACTGAAGCTTTCTTT. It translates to CSASPGFTEAFF.

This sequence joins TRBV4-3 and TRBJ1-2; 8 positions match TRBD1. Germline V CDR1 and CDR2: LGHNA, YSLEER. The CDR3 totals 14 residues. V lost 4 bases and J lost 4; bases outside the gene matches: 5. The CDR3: CASSPQGAAYGYTF. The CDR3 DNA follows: TGCGCCAGCAGCCCCCAGGGGGCTGCCTATGGCTACACCTTC.

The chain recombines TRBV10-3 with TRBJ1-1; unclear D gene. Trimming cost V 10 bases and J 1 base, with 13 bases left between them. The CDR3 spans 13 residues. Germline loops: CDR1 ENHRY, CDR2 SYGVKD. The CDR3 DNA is TGTGCCAGCCACCCCCAACAGAACACTGAAGCTTTCTTT. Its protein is CASHPQQNTEAFF.

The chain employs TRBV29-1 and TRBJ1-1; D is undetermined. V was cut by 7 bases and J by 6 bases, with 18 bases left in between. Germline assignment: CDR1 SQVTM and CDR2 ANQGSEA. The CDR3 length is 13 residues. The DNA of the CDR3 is TGCAGCGCCGAACTTACGTGGGCTTCTGAAGCTTTCTTT. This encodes CSAELTWASEAFF.

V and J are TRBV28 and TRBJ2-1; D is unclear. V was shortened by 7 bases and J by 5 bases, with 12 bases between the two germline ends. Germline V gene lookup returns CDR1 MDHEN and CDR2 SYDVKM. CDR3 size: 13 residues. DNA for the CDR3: TGTGCCAGCAAGGGATGGGTAGACAATGAGCAGTTCTTC. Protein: CASKGWVDNEQFF.

The CDR3 sequence: CATSASGGARSTDTQYF. The CDR3 DNA reads TGTGCCACCAGTGCTAGCGGGGGGGCGAGGAGCACAGATACGCAGTATTTT. The chain carries TRBV24-1 and TRBJ2-3; the match to TRBD2 covers 12 bases. The CDR3 extends over 17 amino acids. V shed 5 bases, J shed 0 bases, and the junction held 5 bases outside the gene matches. Germline-derived CDR1 and CDR2 are KGHDR and SFDVKD.

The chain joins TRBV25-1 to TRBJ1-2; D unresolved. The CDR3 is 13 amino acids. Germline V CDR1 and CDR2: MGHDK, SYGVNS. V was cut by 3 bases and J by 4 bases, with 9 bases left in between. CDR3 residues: CASSDLGSYGYTF. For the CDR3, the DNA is TGTGCCAGCAGTGACCTAGGAAGCTATGGCTACACCTTC.

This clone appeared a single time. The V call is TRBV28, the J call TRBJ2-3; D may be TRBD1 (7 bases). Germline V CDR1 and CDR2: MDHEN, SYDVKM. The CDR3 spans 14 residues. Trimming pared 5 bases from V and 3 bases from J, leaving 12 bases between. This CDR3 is CASSAPGGTDTQYF. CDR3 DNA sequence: TGTGCCAGCAGTGCCCCAGGGGGGACAGATACGCAGTATTTT.

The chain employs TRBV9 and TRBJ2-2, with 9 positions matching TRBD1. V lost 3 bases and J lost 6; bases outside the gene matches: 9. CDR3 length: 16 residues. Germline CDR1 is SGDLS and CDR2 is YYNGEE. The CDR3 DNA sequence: TGTGCCAGCAGCGAGGGGACAGGGCTAATGTCCGGGGAGCTGTTTTTT. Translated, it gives CASSEGTGLMSGELFF.

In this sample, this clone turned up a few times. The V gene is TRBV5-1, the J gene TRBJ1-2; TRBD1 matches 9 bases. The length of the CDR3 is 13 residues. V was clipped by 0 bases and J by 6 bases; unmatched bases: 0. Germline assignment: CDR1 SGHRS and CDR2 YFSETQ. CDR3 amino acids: CASSLDRGHGYTF. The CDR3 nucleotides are TGCGCCAGCAGCTTGGACAGGGGGCATGGCTACACCTTC.

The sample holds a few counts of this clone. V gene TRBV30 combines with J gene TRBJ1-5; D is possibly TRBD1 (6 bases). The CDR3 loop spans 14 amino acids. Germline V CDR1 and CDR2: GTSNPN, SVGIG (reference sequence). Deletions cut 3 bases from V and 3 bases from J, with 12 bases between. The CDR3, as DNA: TGTGCCTGGAGCGTGGGGGCCCTCAATCAGCCCCAGCATTTT. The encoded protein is CAWSVGALNQPQHF. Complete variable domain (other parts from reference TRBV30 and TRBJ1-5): SQTIHQWPATLVQPVGSPLSLECTVEGTSNPNLYWYRQAAGRGLQLLFYSVGIGQISSEVPQNLSASRPQDRQFILSSKKLLLSDSGFYLCAWSVGALNQPQHFGDGTRLSIL.